This T cell receptor (beta chain) was captured by sequencing in a study of control samples from healthy donors and cancer patients. Looked up from germline, CDR1 is MGHRA and CDR2 is YSYEKL. V shed 1 base and J shed 5 bases, with 12 bases lying between them. The CDR3 extends over 14 amino acids. Here immunoSEQ multiplex PCR was the method, and the copy in TCRdb shows in-frame clones only, minus some. Here the sample spans 150,000 to 200,000 clones, more than 85% being singletons. The chain links TRBV4-1 to TRBJ2-7; tentatively, D is TRBD2 (5 bases). The clonotype was recovered from a middle-aged woman in good health. The sequenced material came from blood. The CDR3 coding sequence is TGCGCCAGCAGCCAAGGAGAGGGCGCCCACGAGCAGTACTTC. Protein: CASSQGEGAHEQYF.